This TCR beta chain was obtained from a study of blood T cell repertoires in COVID-19. Study-wide context: T cells, B-cell-depleted T cells, or PBMCs provided the cDNA or gDNA that served as material.

The table came from immunoSEQ multiplex PCR; TCRdb's copy has only in-frame clones and leaves some out. The table has 72,000 or so clones, approximately 89% seen once; the top ten hold about an eighth. J was trimmed by 4 bases and V by 4 bases; bases with no gene match: 11. The CDR3 has 16 amino acids. Germline loops: CDR1 SGHDN, CDR2 FVKESK. Sequenced material: peripheral blood. This chain links TRBV14 with TRBJ2-5, with 8 positions matching TRBD2. The TCR comes from a woman in her sixties or seventies with acute or convalescent COVID-19. Here the CDR3 reads CASSPGIAGSGETQYF. DNA of the CDR3: TGTGCCAGCAGCCCTGGGATAGCGGGGTCAGGAGAGACCCAGTACTTC.